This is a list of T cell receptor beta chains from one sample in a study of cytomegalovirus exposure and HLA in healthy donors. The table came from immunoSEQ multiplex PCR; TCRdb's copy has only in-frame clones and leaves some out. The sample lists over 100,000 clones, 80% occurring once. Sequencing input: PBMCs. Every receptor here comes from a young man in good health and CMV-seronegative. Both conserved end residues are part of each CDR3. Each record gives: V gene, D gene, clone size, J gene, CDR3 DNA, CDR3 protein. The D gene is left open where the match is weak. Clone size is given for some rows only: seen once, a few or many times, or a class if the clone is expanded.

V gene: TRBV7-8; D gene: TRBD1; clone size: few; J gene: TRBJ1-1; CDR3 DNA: TGTGCCAGCAGCCCTCGACAGGGGAGCACTGAAGCTTTCTTT; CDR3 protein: CASSPRQGSTEAFF
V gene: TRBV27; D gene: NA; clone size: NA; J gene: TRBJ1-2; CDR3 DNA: TGTGCCAGCAGTGTGAATTCAGGGGAGGGTGGCTACACCTTC; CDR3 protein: CASSVNSGEGGYTF
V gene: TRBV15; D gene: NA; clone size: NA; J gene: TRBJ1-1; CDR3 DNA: TGTGCCACCAGCAGAGATATGGGGGGGAACACTGAAGCTTTCTTT; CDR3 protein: CATSRDMGGNTEAFF
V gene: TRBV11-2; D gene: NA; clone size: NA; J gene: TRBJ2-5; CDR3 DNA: TGTGCCAGCAGCTTGGGGTCAGGGATGCAGTACTTC; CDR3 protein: CASSLGSGMQYF
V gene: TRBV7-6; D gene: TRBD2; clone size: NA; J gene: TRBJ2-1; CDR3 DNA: TGTGCCAGCAGCGCTACTATAGCGGGGGGGCATGGGAATGAGCAGTTCTTC; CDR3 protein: CASSATIAGGHGNEQFF
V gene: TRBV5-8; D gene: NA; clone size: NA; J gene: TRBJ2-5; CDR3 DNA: TGTGCCAGCAGCTTGGCAGGAGAGACCCAGTACTTC; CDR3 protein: CASSLAGETQYF
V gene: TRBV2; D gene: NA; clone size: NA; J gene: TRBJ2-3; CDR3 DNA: TGTGCGGGGGCTTACACAGATACGCAGTATTTT; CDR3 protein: CAGAYTDTQYF
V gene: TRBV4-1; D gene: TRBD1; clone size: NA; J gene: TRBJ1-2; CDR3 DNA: TGCGCCAGCAGCCTTGATAGGGGGCCGTATGGCTACACCTTC; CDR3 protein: CASSLDRGPYGYTF
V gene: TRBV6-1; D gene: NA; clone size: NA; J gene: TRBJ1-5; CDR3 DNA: TGTGCCAGCAGCATGGGGGGGCTGAGCAATCAGCCCCAGCATTTT; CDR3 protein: CASSMGGLSNQPQHF
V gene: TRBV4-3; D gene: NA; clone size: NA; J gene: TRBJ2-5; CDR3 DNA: TGCGCCAGCAGCCAAGAGGTACAGGGTGTGGGGGCCCAGTACTTC; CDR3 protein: CASSQEVQGVGAQYF
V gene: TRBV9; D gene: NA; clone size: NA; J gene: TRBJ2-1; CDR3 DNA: TGTGCCAGCAGCGTAGAAGGGACTGCCTACAATGAGCAGTTCTTC; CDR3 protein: CASSVEGTAYNEQFF
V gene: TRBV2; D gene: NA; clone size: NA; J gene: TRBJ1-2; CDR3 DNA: TGTGCCAGCAGTGAAGCGGGGGGTGGCTACACCTTC; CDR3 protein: CASSEAGGGYTF
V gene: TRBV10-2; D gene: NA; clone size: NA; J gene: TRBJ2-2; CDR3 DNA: TGCGCCAGCAACGTCGGTATCGGGAACACCGGGGAGCTGTTTTTT; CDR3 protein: CASNVGIGNTGELFF
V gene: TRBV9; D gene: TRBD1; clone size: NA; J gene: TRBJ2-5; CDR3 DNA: TGTGCCAGCAGCGTAGAGGGGGACAGAATCCAAGAGACCCAGTACTTC; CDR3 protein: CASSVEGDRIQETQYF
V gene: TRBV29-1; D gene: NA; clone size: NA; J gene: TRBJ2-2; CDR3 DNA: TGCAGCGTTGCAGGGTGGACGGGGAACACCGGGGAGCTGTTTTTT; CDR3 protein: CSVAGWTGNTGELFF
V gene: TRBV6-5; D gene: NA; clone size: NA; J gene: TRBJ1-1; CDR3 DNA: TGTGCCAGCAGTTACCGGGAGAGTCGGAGCGATGAAGCTTTCTTT; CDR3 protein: CASSYRESRSDEAFF
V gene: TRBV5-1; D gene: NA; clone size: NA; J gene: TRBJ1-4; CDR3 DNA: TGCGCCAGCCAACCGCTTGGGGGCTCTAATGAAAAACTGTTTTTT; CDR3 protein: CASQPLGGSNEKLFF
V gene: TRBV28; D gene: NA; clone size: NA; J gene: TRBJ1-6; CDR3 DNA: TGTGCCAGCATCCGTCGAGGGCGGCCGAATTCACCCCTCCACTTT; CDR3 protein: CASIRRGRPNSPLHF
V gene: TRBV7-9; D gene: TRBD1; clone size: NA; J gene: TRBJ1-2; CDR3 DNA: TGTGCCAGCAGCTCCGGGGAGACAGGGGGCAACTATGGCTACACCTTC; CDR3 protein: CASSSGETGGNYGYTF
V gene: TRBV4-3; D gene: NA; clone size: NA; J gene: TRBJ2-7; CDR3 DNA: TGCGCCAGCAGCCAAGATAACACCTTACTACGTGAGCAGTACTTC; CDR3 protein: CASSQDNTLLREQYF
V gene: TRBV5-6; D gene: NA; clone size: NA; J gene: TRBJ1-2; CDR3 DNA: TGTGCCAGCAGCTTGGTGGGAGGTAGCTATGGCTACACCTTC; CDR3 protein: CASSLVGGSYGYTF
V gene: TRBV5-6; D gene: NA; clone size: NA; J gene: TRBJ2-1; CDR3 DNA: TGTGCCAGCAGCTCCAGTCGCTTTCCCTACAATGAGCAGTTCTTC; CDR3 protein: CASSSSRFPYNEQFF
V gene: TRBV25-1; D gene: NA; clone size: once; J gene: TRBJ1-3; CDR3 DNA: TGTGCCAGTGGACATGGAAACACCATATATTTT; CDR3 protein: CASGHGNTIYF
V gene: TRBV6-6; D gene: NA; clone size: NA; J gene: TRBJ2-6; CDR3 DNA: TGTGCCAGCGGCTACAGGGCTTCTGGGGCCAACGGCCTGACTTTC; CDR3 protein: CASGYRASGANGLTF
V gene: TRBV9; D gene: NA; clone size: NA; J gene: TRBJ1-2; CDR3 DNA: TGTGCCAGCAGCGTACAGGGGCGCGCCGTCTTCGGCTACACCTTC; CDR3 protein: CASSVQGRAVFGYTF
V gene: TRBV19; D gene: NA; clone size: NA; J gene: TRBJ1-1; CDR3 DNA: TGTGCCAGTAGTATAGGGGGCAGGAACACTGAAGCTTTCTTT; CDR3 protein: CASSIGGRNTEAFF
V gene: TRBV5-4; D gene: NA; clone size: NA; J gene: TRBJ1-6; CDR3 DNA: TGTGCCAGCAGCTTGGGGACAGAGAATTCACCCCTCCACTTT; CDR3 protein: CASSLGTENSPLHF
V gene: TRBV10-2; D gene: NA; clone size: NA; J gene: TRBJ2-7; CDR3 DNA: TGCGCCAGCAGCCCAGGGAACGAGCAGTACTTC; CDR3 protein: CASSPGNEQYF
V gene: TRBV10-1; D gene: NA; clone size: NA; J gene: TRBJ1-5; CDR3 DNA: TGCGCCAGCAGTGGTGACAGGAATCAGCCCCAGCATTTT; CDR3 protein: CASSGDRNQPQHF
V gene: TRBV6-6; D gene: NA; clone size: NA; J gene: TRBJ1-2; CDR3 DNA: TGTGCCAGCACCCGCGGGGGGGGCTATGGCTACACCTTC; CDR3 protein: CASTRGGGYGYTF
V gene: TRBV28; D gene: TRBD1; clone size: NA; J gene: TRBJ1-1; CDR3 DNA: TGTGCCAGCAGTCCCAGGACAGGGGGCGTAGCTTTCTTT; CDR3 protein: CASSPRTGGVAFF
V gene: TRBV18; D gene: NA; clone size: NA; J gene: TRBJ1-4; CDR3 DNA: TGTGCCAGCTCACCAGGACCGGGGGTCGGTGAAAAACTGTTTTTT; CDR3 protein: CASSPGPGVGEKLFF
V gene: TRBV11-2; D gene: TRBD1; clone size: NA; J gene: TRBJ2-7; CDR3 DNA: TGTGCCAGCAGCTCAGTCCGGGACAGGGCTTCCTACGAGCAGTACTTC; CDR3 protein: CASSSVRDRASYEQYF
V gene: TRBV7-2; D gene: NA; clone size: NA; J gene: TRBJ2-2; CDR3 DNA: TGTGCCAGCACCCCAGTGAATAGCCCCGGGGAGCTGTTTTTT; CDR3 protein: CASTPVNSPGELFF
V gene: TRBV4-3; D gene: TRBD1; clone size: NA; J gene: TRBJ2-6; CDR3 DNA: TGCGCCAGCAGCAAGGACAGGGGTCCTCCCTCTGGGGCCAACGTCCTGACTTTC; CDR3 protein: CASSKDRGPPSGANVLTF
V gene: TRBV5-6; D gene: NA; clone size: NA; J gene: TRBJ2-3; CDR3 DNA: TGTGCCAGCAGGCCGGGACACGGACTTATCACAGATACGCAGTATTTT; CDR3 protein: CASRPGHGLITDTQYF
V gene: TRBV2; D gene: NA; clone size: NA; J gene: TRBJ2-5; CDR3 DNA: TGTGCCAGCTACAGGGAAGTGGGGACCCAGTACTTC; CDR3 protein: CASYREVGTQYF
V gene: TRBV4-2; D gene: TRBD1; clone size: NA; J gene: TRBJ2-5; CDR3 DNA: TGTGCCAGCAGCCAGGGACAGACAGAGACCCAGTACTTC; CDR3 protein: CASSQGQTETQYF
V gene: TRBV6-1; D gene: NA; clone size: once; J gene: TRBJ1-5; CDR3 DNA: TGTGCCAGCAGTGAGGGGGGGAATAGCAATCAGCCCCAGCATTTT; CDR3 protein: CASSEGGNSNQPQHF
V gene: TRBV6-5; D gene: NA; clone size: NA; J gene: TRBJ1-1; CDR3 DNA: TGTGCCAGCAGTCCTCTGGGGGGACTTGAAGCTTTCTTT; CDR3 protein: CASSPLGGLEAFF
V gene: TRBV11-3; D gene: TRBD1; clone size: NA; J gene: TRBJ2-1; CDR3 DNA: TGTGCCAGCAGCTTGCAGGGGGATTTTCCTCAGTTCTTC; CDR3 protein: CASSLQGDFPQFF
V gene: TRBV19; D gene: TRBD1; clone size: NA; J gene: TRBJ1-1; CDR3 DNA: TGTGCCAGTAGTAAGGGGAACAGGGGCTGGGGCACTGAAGCTTTCTTT; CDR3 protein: CASSKGNRGWGTEAFF
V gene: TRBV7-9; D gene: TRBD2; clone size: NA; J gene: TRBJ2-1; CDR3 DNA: TGTGCCAGCAGCCTAGGCGTCCTAGCGGGGGGTGGTGGCAATGAGCAGTTCTTC; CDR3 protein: CASSLGVLAGGGGNEQFF
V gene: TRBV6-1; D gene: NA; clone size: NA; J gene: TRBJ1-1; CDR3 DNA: TGTGCCAGCAGTGAACAGGGAGCGGGTACTGAAGCTTTCTTT; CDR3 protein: CASSEQGAGTEAFF
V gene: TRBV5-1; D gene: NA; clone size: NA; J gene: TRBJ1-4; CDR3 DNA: TGCGCCAGCAGCTTGGCACAGAGTGAAAAACTGTTTTTT; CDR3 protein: CASSLAQSEKLFF
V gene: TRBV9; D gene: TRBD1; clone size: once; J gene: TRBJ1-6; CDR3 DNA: TGTGCCAGCAGCGCAGGGGGGCTTAATTCACCCCTCCACTTT; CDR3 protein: CASSAGGLNSPLHF
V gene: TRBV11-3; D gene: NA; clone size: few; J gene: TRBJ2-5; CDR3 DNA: TGTGCCAGCAGCTTAGTGCCTGGCAAGTCCCAAGAGACCCAGTACTTC; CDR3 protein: CASSLVPGKSQETQYF
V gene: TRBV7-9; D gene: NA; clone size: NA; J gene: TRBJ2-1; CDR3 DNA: TGTGCCAGCAGATCTACGGACAGTTACAATGAGCAGTTCTTC; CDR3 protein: CASRSTDSYNEQFF
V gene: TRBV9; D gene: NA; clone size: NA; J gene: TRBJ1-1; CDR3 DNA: TGTGCCAGCAGCCCCCAAGGTAGGGAGGGCTTCACTGAAGCTTTCTTT; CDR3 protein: CASSPQGREGFTEAFF
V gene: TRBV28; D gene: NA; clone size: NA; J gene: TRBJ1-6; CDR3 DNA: TGTGCCAGCAGTTACACGGAAGGGGCAGGGGAATCACCCCTCCACTTT; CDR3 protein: CASSYTEGAGESPLHF